This T cell receptor beta chain appears in the sequencing data of a study of blood T cells in healthy people across ages. Study-level results: Across samples, TCR beta diversity tracked strongly with naive T cell percentage.

Next came a second PCR, run for about 6 to 12 cycles, which used a sample-barcoded 5' primer along with a J-beta primer mix. A single record per CDR3 protein comes from TCRdb applying MiXCR to the 5' RACE reads. The sample contains over 1,200,000 distinct CDR3 sequences, approximately 59% of which appear only once. As concerns this clonotype: No antigen is known for it.

The CDR3 spans 17 residues. CDR1 is MNHEY and CDR2 is SMNVEV in the germline V gene (reference sequence). The rearrangement uses TRBV27 and TRBJ2-4, with 15 bases fitting TRBD2. The J call may be faulty, since TRBJ2-5 better matches the DNA end. What was sequenced was blood. The clonotype originates from a man aged 18 to 29 in good health. The CDR3 sequence is CASSPRWTSGRGETQYF. The CDR3 bases are TGTGCCAGCAGTCCGAGATGGACTAGCGGGAGGGGAGAGACCCAGTACTTC.